The 17 T cell receptor beta chains below all came from one sample that was sequenced in a study of blood T cells in healthy people across ages. A sample-barcoded 5' primer and a J-beta primer mix were used in a second PCR of roughly 6 to 11 cycles. TCRdb ran MiXCR on the 5' RACE reads and lists one entry per CDR3 protein. Among about 800,000 distinct CDR3 sequences listed, 20% to 30% were seen once. This sample also appeared in a second study, on T cells of mothers and their children.

The sequenced sample consisted of blood. The receptors originated from a boy between 5 and 17 years old in good health.

CDR3 protein: CAGRQGRNYGYTF. The CDR3 DNA reads TGTGCCGGACGCCAGGGGCGTAACTATGGCTACACCTTC. This chain connects TRBV28 to TRBJ1-2; D perhaps matches TRBD1 (6 bases). The CDR3 runs 13 residues. With 11 bases removed from V and 1 base from J, the gap between germline ends came to 14 bases. Looked up from germline, CDR1 is MDHEN and CDR2 is SYDVKM.

The CDR3 reads CASSVRGSGMADTQYF. CDR3 in DNA: TGTGCCAGCAGCGTAAGGGGATCGGGGATGGCAGATACGCAGTATTTT. This chain joins TRBV9 and TRBJ2-3; D may match TRBD1 or TRBD2 (5 bases each). Germline CDR1 reads SGDLS; CDR2 reads YYNGEE. Trimming took off 1 base at V and 4 bases at J, with 16 bases between the two ends. CDR3 length: 16 amino acids.

The table lists this clonotype with a few counts. The V and J genes are TRBV3-1 and TRBJ1-1, with a possible D match to TRBD1 (5 bases). CDR3 size: 15 residues. Germline V gene lookup returns CDR1 LGHDT and CDR2 YNNKEL (reference sequence). The ends were cut back, 2 bases at V and 1 base at J, with 11 bases in the middle. This chain's CDR3 is CASSQSPTGNTEAFF. The CDR3 DNA follows: TGTGCCAGCAGCCAATCTCCAACAGGGAACACTGAAGCTTTCTTT.

CDR3 amino acids: CASSLHQNTEAFF. The CDR3 DNA is TGTGCCAGCAGCTTACATCAGAACACTGAAGCTTTCTTT. V usage is TRBV7-2 and J usage is TRBJ1-1; no clear D. Trimming removed 2 bases from V and 1 base from J, with 5 bases in between. The CDR3 extends over 13 amino acids. Germline CDR1 and CDR2: SGHTA and FQGNSA.

This clonotype was picked up a small number of times. The rearrangement joins TRBV7-2 to TRBJ2-4; possibly TRBD2 for D (5 bases). Per germline, CDR1 SGHTA and CDR2 FQGNSA. V gave up 4 bases and J gave up 3 bases, with 16 bases separating them. The CDR3 loop spans 16 amino acids. The CDR3 here is CASSSDWTGGKNIQYF. The CDR3 DNA reads TGTGCCAGCAGCTCCGACTGGACTGGAGGCAAAAACATTCAGTACTTC.

V is TRBV29-1 and J is TRBJ2-4; 7 bases align to TRBD1. This CDR3 spans 13 amino acids. V was clipped by 4 bases and J by 4 bases; unmatched bases: 4. CDR1 SQVTM and CDR2 ANQGSEA come from the germline V gene. The chain's CDR3 is CSVVQGDKNIQYF. DNA of the CDR3: TGCAGCGTTGTTCAGGGGGATAAAAACATTCAGTACTTC.

The chain joins TRBV27 to TRBJ2-3; D might be TRBD2 (6 bases). The CDR3 runs to 13 residues. Between the trimmed V and J ends, which lost 3 bases and 5 bases, there was a span of 9 bases. Per the germline V gene, CDR1 is MNHEY and CDR2 is SMNVEV (reference sequence). The CDR3 here is CASSLGGRDTQYF. The CDR3 bases are TGTGCCAGCAGTTTGGGGGGACGAGATACGCAGTATTTT.

This clonotype has just a few counts. The chain combines TRBV6-2 or TRBV6-3 with TRBJ2-7; D possibly corresponds to TRBD1 (5 bases). CDR3 length equals 15 residues. Germline V CDR1 and CDR2: MNHEY, SVGEGT. V was cut by 2 bases and J by 5 bases, with 16 bases left in between. The CDR3 DNA follows: TGTGCCAGCAGTTACCCGCAGGGCGGAAGGGACGAGCAGTACTTC. This encodes CASSYPQGGRDEQYF.

The chain links TRBV12-3 or TRBV12-4 to TRBJ2-1; TRBD1 is a possible D gene (5 bases). CDR3 length: 14 amino acids. V lost 7 bases and J 4 bases, leaving 14 bases between the germline ends. As DNA, the CDR3 is TGTGCCAGCAAAAACAGGATGGGGTACAATGAGCAGTTCTTC. Translating it yields CASKNRMGYNEQFF.

The rearrangement uses TRBV2 and TRBJ1-2, with D maybe TRBD1 (5 bases). This CDR3 contains 14 residues. The germline V gene encodes CDR1 SNHLY and CDR2 FYNNEI. V lost 4 bases to trimming and J lost 4 bases, with 13 bases between them. The chain's CDR3 is CASSVQGAAYGYTF. The DNA for the CDR3 is TGTGCCAGCAGTGTCCAAGGGGCGGCCTATGGCTACACCTTC.

The chain has TRBV29-1 and TRBJ2-7, with 9 positions matching TRBD1. CDR1 is SQVTM and CDR2 is ANQGSEA in the germline V gene. There are 13 residues in the CDR3. With V trimmed by 5 bases and J by 2 bases, 4 bases remained unmatched. The CDR3 loop is CSVQGDRAYEQYF. For the CDR3, the DNA is TGCAGCGTTCAAGGGGACAGGGCCTACGAGCAGTACTTC.

CDR3 nucleotides: TGCGCCAGCAGCCAAGATCGATCAGCGGGTTCCCGGCAGTTCTTC. Amino acids: CASSQDRSAGSRQFF. The chain is built from TRBV4-3 and TRBJ2-1, with D perhaps TRBD2 (6 bases). The V end lost 0 bases, the J end lost 12 bases, and 18 bases lay between the germline ends. This CDR3 region has 15 residues. Germline CDR1 and CDR2: LGHNA and YSLEER.

The chain uses TRBV25-1 and TRBJ2-2; TRBD2 matches 11 bases. The germline gives CDR1 MGHDK, CDR2 SYGVNS. The CDR3 spans 14 residues. With 7 bases clipped from V and 6 bases from J, the junction kept 4 bases outside the gene matches. This CDR3 reads CASTGSGGAGELFF. The CDR3 DNA sequence: TGTGCCAGCACGGGTAGCGGGGGGGCCGGGGAGCTGTTTTTT.

V is TRBV29-1 and J is TRBJ2-5; the match to TRBD2 covers 9 bases. Unmatched junction bases numbered 10, after V lost 3 bases and J lost 5 bases. Germline loops: CDR1 SQVTM, CDR2 ANQGSEA. The CDR3 consists of 15 residues. The CDR3 loop reads CSVELKTSGEETQYF. CDR3 DNA: TGCAGCGTTGAGCTAAAGACTAGCGGTGAGGAGACCCAGTACTTC.

This sequence joins TRBV5-1 and TRBJ2-5; the D is unclear. The J call could be wrong; TRBJ2-1 is a better fit for the DNA end. Germline lookup yields CDR1 SGHRS and CDR2 YFSETQ. The CDR3 consists of 15 residues. CDR3 DNA sequence: TGCGCCAGCAGCTTGGACCCACGCCTGAGCCATGAGCAGTTCTTC. It codes for CASSLDPRLSHEQFF.

This chain joins TRBV10-3 and TRBJ2-5, with 10 positions matching TRBD2. The V gene end was trimmed by 1 base and the J gene end by 2 bases; junction bases not matched to a gene: 1. Germline V lookup: CDR1 ENHRY, CDR2 SYGVKD. The CDR3 totals 15 residues. The CDR3, as DNA: TGTGCCATCAGTGAGTGGACTAGCGGACAAGAGACCCAGTACTTC. This gives the protein CAISEWTSGQETQYF.

Concerning this clonotype itself: A much larger clone lies one base from this, so it may be a read error. The chain recombines TRBV7-9 with TRBJ2-1, with 9 bases matching TRBD2. CDR3 length equals 15 residues. Germline-derived CDR1 and CDR2 are SEHNR and FQNEAQ (reference sequence). CDR3 in DNA: TGTGCCAGCAGCTTTAGCGGGAGCTCCTACAGTGAGCAGTTCTTC. Its protein product is CASSFSGSSYSEQFF.